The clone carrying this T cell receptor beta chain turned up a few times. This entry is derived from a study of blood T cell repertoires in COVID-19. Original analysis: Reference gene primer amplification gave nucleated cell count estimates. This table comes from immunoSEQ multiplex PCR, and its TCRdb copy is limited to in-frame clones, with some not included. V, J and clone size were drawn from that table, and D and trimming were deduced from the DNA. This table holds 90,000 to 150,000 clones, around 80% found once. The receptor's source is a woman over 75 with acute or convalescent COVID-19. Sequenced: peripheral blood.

Written as DNA, the CDR3 is TGTGCCAGCAGCTTAGCGGGGGAGGGCCCCGGGTCCTACAATGAGCAGTTCTTC. Translation: CASSLAGEGPGSYNEQFF. This chain links TRBV7-8 with TRBJ2-1; 7 nucleotides line up with TRBD2. The J segment lost 1 base and the V segment lost 0 bases, leaving 9 bases of the junction unmatched. This CDR3 has 18 residues. Germline-derived CDR1 and CDR2 are SGHVS and FQNEAQ. The full variable domain, rest sourced from reference TRBV7-8 and TRBJ2-1, is GAGVSQSPRYKVAKRGQDVALRCDPISGHVSLFWYQQALGQGPEFLTYFQNEAQLDKSGLPSDRFFAERPEGSVSTLKIQRTQQEDSAVYLCASSLAGEGPGSYNEQFFGPGTRLTVL.